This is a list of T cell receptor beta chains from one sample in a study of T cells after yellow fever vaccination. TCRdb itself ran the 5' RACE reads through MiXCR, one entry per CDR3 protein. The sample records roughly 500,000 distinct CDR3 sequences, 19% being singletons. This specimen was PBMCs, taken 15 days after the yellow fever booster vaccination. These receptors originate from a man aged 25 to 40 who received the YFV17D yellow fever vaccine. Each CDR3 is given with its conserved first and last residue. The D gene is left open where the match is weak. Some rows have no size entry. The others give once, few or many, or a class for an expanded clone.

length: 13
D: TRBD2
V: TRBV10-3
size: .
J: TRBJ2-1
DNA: TGTGCCACGAGACTAGCGGGAAACAATGAGCAGTTCTTC
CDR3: CATRLAGNNEQFF

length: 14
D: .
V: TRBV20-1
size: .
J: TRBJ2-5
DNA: TGCAGTGCCCGGGTCTGGCGTCTACAAGAGACCCAGTACTTC
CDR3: CSARVWRLQETQYF

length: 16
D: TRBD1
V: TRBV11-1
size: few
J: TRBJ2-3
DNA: TGTGCCAGCAGCTCGGGACAGCTCTCTATATCAGATACGCAGTATTTT
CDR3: CASSSGQLSISDTQYF

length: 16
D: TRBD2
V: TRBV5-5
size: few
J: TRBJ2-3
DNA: TGTGCCAGCACCCGAACCCGGACTAGCGGTACAGATACGCAGTATTTT
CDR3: CASTRTRTSGTDTQYF

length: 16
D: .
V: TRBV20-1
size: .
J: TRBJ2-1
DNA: TGCAGTGCTCCTGGACAGGGGCCGGGGGGGTACAATGAGCAGTTCTTC
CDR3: CSAPGQGPGGYNEQFF

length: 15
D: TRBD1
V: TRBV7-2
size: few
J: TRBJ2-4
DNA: TGTGCCAGCAGCTTAGAGGCTAGGGGGCGGAACATTCAGTACTTC
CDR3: CASSLEARGRNIQYF

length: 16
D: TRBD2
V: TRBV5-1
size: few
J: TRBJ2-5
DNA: TGCGCCAGCAGTTTGACTAGCGGCTATTTGGGGGAGACCCAGTACTTC
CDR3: CASSLTSGYLGETQYF

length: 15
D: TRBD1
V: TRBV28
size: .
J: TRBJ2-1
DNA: TGTGCCGGTCAGCCCGGACAGGGTTCCTACAATGAGCAGTTCTTC
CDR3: CAGQPGQGSYNEQFF

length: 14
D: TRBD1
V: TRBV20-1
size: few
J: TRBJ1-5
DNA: TGCAGTGCTAGTCAGGGGGGTGGCAATCAGCCCCAGCATTTT
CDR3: CSASQGGGNQPQHF

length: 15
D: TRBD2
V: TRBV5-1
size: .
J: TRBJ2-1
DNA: TGCGCCAGCAGCGGAGGGACTAGCGCATACAATGAGCAGTTCTTC
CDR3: CASSGGTSAYNEQFF

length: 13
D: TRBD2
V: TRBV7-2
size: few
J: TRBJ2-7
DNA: TGTGCCAGCAGTTCTAGCGGGAGCGGCGAGCAGTACTTC
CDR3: CASSSSGSGEQYF

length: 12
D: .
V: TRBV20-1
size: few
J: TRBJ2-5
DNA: TGCAGTGTCAGCGGACCCCAAGAGACCCAGTACTTC
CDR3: CSVSGPQETQYF

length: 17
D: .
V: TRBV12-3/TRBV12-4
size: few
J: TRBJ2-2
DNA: TGTGCCAGCAGTTTAGCGCTTGCCGGGGGGAACACCGGGGAGCTGTTTTTT
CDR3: CASSLALAGGNTGELFF

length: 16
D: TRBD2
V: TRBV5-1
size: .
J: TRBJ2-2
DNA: TGCGCCAGCAGCTTGGCTAGCGGGAGGAACACCGGGGAGCTGTTTTTT
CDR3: CASSLASGRNTGELFF

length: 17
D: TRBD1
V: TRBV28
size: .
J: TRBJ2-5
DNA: TGTGCCAGCAGTGTCAACAGGGGGAGCGCCGATCGAGAGACCCAGTACTTC
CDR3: CASSVNRGSADRETQYF

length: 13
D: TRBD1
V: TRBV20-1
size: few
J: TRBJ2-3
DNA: TGCAGTGCACTACAGGGGATCACAGATACGCAGTATTTT
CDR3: CSALQGITDTQYF

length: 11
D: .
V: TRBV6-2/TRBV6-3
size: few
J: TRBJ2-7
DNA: TGTGCCAGCAGCCCCCGAAGTAGGCAGTACTTC
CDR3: CASSPRSRQYF

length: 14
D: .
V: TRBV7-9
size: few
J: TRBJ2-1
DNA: TGTGCCAGCAGCTTAGAGGCCCCCTACAATGAGCAGTTCTTC
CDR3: CASSLEAPYNEQFF

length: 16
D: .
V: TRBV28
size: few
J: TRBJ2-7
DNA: TGTGCCAGCAGTCTCCCCCACCTCCGGACACCCTACGAGCAGTACTTC
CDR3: CASSLPHLRTPYEQYF

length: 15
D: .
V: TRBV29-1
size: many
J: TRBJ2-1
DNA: TGCAGCGTTGATGAGGGTGGATTAACAGTCAATGAGCAGTTCTTC
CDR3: CSVDEGGLTVNEQFF

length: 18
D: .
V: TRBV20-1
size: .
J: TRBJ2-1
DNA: TGCAGTGCTAGTTTGGGACCTGGGGACCCGGGGCCCTACAATGAGCAGTTCTTC
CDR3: CSASLGPGDPGPYNEQFF

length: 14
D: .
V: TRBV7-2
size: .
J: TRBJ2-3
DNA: TGTGCCAGCAGCTTACGTGGTACCACAGATACGCAGTATTTT
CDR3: CASSLRGTTDTQYF

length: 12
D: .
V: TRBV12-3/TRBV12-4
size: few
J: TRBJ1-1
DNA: TGTGCCAGCACCAGATATGAGACTGAAGCTTTCTTT
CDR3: CASTRYETEAFF

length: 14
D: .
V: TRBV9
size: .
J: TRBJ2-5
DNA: TGTGCCAGCAGCGCATCTGTTAGAAAAGAGACCCAGTACTTC
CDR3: CASSASVRKETQYF

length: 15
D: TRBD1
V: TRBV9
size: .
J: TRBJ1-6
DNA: TGTGCCAGCAGCGTAGCAGGACAGGGCTCTTCACCCCTCCACTTT
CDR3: CASSVAGQGSSPLHF

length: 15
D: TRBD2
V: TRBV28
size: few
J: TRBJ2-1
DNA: TGTGCCAGCAGGGGTAGCGGGAGGGACTACAATGAGCAGTTCTTC
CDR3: CASRGSGRDYNEQFF

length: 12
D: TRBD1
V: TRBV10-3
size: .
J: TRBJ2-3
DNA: TGTGCCATCAGCGTAGAGGGGGCTGCGCAGTATTTT
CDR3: CAISVEGAAQYF

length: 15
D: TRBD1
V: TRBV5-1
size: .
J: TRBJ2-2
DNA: TGCGCCAGCAGCTCGGGACAGACGAACACCGGGGAGCTGTTTTTT
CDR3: CASSSGQTNTGELFF

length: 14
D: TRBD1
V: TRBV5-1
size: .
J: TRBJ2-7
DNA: TGCGCCAGCGCCCTGGGACAGGGGGCTGAGGAGCAGTACTTC
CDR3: CASALGQGAEEQYF

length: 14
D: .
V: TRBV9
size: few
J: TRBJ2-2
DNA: TGTGCCAGCAGCGTAGCGGCGACCGACGGGGAGCTGTTTTTT
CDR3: CASSVAATDGELFF

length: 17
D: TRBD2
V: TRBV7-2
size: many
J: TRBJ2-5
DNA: TGTGCCAGCAGCTTAGCGCTGGCTAGCGGGATTGGAGAGACCCAGTACTTC
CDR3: CASSLALASGIGETQYF

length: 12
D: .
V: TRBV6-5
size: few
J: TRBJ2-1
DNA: TGTGCCAGCAGTTACTCAGGTGGCCCCCAGTTCTTC
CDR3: CASSYSGGPQFF

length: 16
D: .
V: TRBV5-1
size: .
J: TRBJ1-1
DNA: TGCGCCAGCAGCAAGACGGACAGACACATGAACACTGAAGCTTTCTTT
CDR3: CASSKTDRHMNTEAFF

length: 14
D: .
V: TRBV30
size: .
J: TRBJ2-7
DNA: TGTGCCTGGAACCTCACAGGGATCGTTTACGAGCAGTACTTC
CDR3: CAWNLTGIVYEQYF

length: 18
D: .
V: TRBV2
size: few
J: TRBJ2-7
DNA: TGTGCCAGCAGAGATTCTACCCAGGGCGCAGGGGAGGGGTACGAGCAGTACTTC
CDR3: CASRDSTQGAGEGYEQYF

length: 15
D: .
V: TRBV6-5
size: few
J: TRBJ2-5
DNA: TGTGCCAGCAGTAACTCCCGGGACCGGCGAGAGACCCAGTACTTC
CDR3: CASSNSRDRRETQYF

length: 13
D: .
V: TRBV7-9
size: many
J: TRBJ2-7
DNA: TGTGCCAGCAGCGCTGACAGATACTACGAGCAGTACTTC
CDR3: CASSADRYYEQYF

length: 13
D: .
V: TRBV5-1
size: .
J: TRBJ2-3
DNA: TGCGCCAGCAGTTCACGGCCGACAGATACGCAGTATTTT
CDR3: CASSSRPTDTQYF

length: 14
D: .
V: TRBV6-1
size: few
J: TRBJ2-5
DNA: TGTGCCAGCAGAGACACCGGGTTAGGGGAGACCCAGTACTTC
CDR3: CASRDTGLGETQYF

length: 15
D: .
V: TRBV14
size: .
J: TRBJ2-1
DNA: TGTGCCAGCAGCCCCGGGGCTTGGGTGGGTGATGAGCAGTTCTTC
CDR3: CASSPGAWVGDEQFF

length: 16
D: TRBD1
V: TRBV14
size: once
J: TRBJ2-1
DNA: TGTGCCAGCAGCCGAACCGGGACAGGCTCCTACAATGAGCAGTTCTTC
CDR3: CASSRTGTGSYNEQFF

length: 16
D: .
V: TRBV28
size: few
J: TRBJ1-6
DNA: TGTGCCAGCAGTTTCAGGGTTGGGAGGAGAGGTTCACCCCTCCACTTT
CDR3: CASSFRVGRRGSPLHF

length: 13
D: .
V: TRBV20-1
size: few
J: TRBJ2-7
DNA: TGCAGTGCTGGGGCCGGGGGCGTGATCGAGCAGTACTTC
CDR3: CSAGAGGVIEQYF

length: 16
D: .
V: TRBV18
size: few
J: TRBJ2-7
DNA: TGTGCCAGCTCGACACTGTCGAGGGGGGGGGACTACGAGCAGTACTTC
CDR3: CASSTLSRGGDYEQYF

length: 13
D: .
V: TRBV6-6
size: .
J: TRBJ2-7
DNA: TGTGCCAGCAGTCGGGCCCTAGATTACGAGCAGTACTTC
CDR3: CASSRALDYEQYF

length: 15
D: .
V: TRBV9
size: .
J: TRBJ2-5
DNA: TGTGCCAGCAGCGTAGCTCCTAGCGCGCAAGAGACCCAGTACTTC
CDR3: CASSVAPSAQETQYF

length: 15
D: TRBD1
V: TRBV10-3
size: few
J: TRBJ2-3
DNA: TGTGCCATCAGGGTGCACGGGACAGGGAGAGATACGCAGTATTTT
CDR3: CAIRVHGTGRDTQYF

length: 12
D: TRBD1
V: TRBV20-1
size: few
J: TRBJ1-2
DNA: TGCAGTGCTAGTGAGAACAGGGGAGGCTACACCTTC
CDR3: CSASENRGGYTF

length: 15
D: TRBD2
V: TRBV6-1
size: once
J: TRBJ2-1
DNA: TGTGCCAGCACGACCTTAGCGGGAGGAACGAATGAGCAGTTCTTC
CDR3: CASTTLAGGTNEQFF

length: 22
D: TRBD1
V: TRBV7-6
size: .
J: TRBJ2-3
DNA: TGTGCCAGCAGCCCCGGGACAGGCCCTTACGCGGAAGACCGGACAATGAGATACACGCAGTATTTT
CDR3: CASSPGTGPYAEDRTMRYTQYF

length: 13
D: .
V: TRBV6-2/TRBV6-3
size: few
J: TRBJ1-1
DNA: TGTGCCAGCAGTTACGGGATATACACTGAAGCTTTCTTT
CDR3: CASSYGIYTEAFF

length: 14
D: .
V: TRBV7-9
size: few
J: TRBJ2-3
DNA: TGTGCCAAATCAGGCGCCGGGAGCACAGATACGCAGTATTTT
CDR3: CAKSGAGSTDTQYF

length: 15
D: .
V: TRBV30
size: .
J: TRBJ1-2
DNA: TGTGCCTGGAGACGATCGGGGGGGATGCTCTATGGCTACACCTTC
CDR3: CAWRRSGGMLYGYTF

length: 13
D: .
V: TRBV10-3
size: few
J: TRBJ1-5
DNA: TGTGCCATCAGTGAAGGGCGGAATCAGCCCCAGCATTTT
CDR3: CAISEGRNQPQHF

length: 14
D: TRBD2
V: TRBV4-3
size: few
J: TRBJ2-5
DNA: TGCGCCAGCAGCCAAGGCGGGAGCGGTAAGACCCAGTACTTC
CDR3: CASSQGGSGKTQYF

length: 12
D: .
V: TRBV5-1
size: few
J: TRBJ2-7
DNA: TGCGCCAGCACGGGACCGACCCCCGAGCAGTACTTC
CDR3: CASTGPTPEQYF

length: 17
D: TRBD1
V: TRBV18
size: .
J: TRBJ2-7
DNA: TGTGCCAGCTCACCGCTACCTGGACAGGGCGCCTCCTACGAGCAGTACTTC
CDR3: CASSPLPGQGASYEQYF

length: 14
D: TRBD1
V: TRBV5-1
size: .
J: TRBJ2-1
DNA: TGCGCCAGCAGCGAATTGGGACAGATCAATGAGCAGTTCTTC
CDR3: CASSELGQINEQFF

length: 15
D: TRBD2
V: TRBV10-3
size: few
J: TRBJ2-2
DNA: TGTGCCATCGGGACTAGCGGGAGAGGGGCCGGGGAGCTGTTTTTT
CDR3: CAIGTSGRGAGELFF

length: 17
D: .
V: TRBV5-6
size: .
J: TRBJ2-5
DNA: TGTGCCAGCACCAACCTCCTTGTATCAGGGAACCAAGAGACCCAGTACTTC
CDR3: CASTNLLVSGNQETQYF